What follows are 16 T cell receptor beta chains derived from one specimen sequenced in a study of T cell responses to AZD1222 COVID-19 vaccine. Method: immunoSEQ multiplex PCR; TCRdb's copy keeps in-frame clones and lacks some. Of roughly 120,000 clones in the sample, roughly 87% were seen once. Here the sequenced sample was peripheral blood, taken on day 0 of AZD1222 vaccination. Receptors originate from an adult in good health.

The chain combines TRBV5-1 with TRBJ1-3; D is uncertain. Deletions cut 1 base from V and 4 bases from J, with 9 bases between. Germline V gives CDR1 SGHRS, CDR2 YFSETQ. This CDR3 is built from 14 residues. Here the CDR3 DNA reads TGCGCCAGCAGCTTGAACCAAGGAGGAAACACCATATATTTT. Its protein product is CASSLNQGGNTIYF.

The rearrangement links TRBV9 to TRBJ1-3; no clear D. Between the trimmed V and J ends, which lost 3 bases and 1 base, there was a span of 5 bases. Germline CDR1 is SGDLS and CDR2 is YYNGEE. There are 13 residues in the CDR3. CDR3 nucleotides: TGTGCCAGCAGCGGAATGTCTGGAAACACCATATATTTT. It is translated as CASSGMSGNTIYF.

The chain has TRBV29-1 and TRBJ1-1, with a possible D match to TRBD1 (5 bases). This CDR3 is 13 amino acids long. Trimming pared 6 bases from V and 4 bases from J, leaving 15 bases between. The germline CDR1 and CDR2 sequences are SQVTM and ANQGSEA. The CDR3 region has the DNA TGCAGCGTACGATTTACGGGGCGCACTGAAGCTTTCTTT. It yields the protein CSVRFTGRTEAFF.

The J gene is TRBJ1-1, the V gene TRBV10-2; TRBD1 aligns across 7 bases. The V and J ends lost 4 bases and 5 bases, in that order; junction bases with no gene match: 4. CDR3 length equals 13 residues. Germline-derived CDR1 and CDR2 are WSHSY and SAAADI. The CDR3 loop reads CASSGRGHTEAFF. Written as DNA, the CDR3 is TGCGCCAGCAGTGGGAGGGGGCATACTGAAGCTTTCTTT.

The chain recombines TRBV5-1 with TRBJ2-6; 9 positions agree with TRBD2. Germline CDR1 is SGHRS and CDR2 is YFSETQ. V lost 7 bases, J lost 0 bases, and 8 bases stayed unmatched. This CDR3 contains 17 residues. CDR3 bases: TGCGCCAGCTTCACACTAGCGGGTTACTCTGGGGCCAACGTCCTGACTTTC. Amino acids: CASFTLAGYSGANVLTF.

The sample holds one count of this clone. The chain combines TRBV6-5 with TRBJ1-6; tentative D call: TRBD1 (5 bases). CDR1 is MNHEY, CDR2 SVGAGI, per germline. V lost 6 bases, J lost 5 bases, and 11 bases lay in between. This CDR3 region has 14 residues. Written as DNA, the CDR3 is TGTGCCAGCAGGCCAGGGTGGGATAATTCACCCCTCCACTTT. Translation gives CASRPGWDNSPLHF.

The V gene is TRBV29-1, the J gene TRBJ2-6; 7 bases map to TRBD1. CDR1 is SQVTM and CDR2 is ANQGSEA in the germline V gene. Trimming cost V 7 bases and J 0 bases; bases outside gene matches: 15. CDR3 length: 18 residues. The CDR3 bases are TGCAGCGCCCTAACGACGACAGGGACCTACTCTGGGGCCAACGTCCTGACTTTC. The encoded protein is CSALTTTGTYSGANVLTF.

This clone was counted between two and nine times. The chain couples TRBV28 to TRBJ2-4; 10 positions match TRBD1. The CDR3 loop spans 11 amino acids. Germline loops: CDR1 MDHEN, CDR2 SYDVKM. V lost 8 bases to trimming and J lost 15 bases; unmatched junction nucleotides: 7. CDR3 in amino acids: CASGDRDRGYF. As DNA, the CDR3 is TGTGCCAGCGGGGACCGGGACAGGGGGTACTTC. The entire variable domain, with the rest obtained from reference TRBV28 and TRBJ2-4, is as follows: DVKVTQSSRYLVKRTGEKVFLECVQDMDHENMFWYRQDPGLGLRLIYFSYDVKMKEKGDIPEGYSVSREKKERFSLILESASTNQTSMYLCASGDRDRGYFGAGTRLSVL.

The chain is built from TRBV3-1 (or the pseudogene TRBV3-2) and TRBJ2-7; TRBD2 aligns across 10 bases. After removal of 3 bases from V and 6 bases from J, the junction contained 2 bases not matched to a gene. The CDR3 totals 13 residues. In germline, CDR1 is LGHDT, CDR2 YNNKEL (reference sequence). The CDR3 nucleotides are TGTGCCAGCAGCCATACTAGCGGGATCGAGCAGTACTTC. Translated: CASSHTSGIEQYF.

The chain links TRBV12-5 to TRBJ1-1, with 7 bases fitting TRBD1. Germline-derived CDR1 and CDR2 are LGHNT and FRNRAP. After removal of 4 bases from V and 5 bases from J, the junction contained 7 bases not matched to a gene. The CDR3 is 14 amino acids. CDR3 amino acids: CASGSRQGSTEAFF. The CDR3 coding sequence is TGTGCTAGTGGTTCTAGACAGGGAAGTACTGAAGCTTTCTTT.

The rearrangement links TRBV5-1 to TRBJ1-6; 12 bases fit TRBD1. Germline CDR1 SGHRS, CDR2 YFSETQ. This CDR3 spans 17 amino acids. V gave up 2 bases and J gave up 13 bases; unmatched junction bases: 13. CDR3 protein: CASSLNPSGQGAVPLHF. For the CDR3, the DNA is TGCGCCAGCAGCTTAAACCCTTCGGGACAGGGGGCTGTCCCCCTCCACTTT.

The chain links TRBV9 to TRBJ2-1; 7 nucleotides agree with TRBD1. CDR3 size: 16 residues. The junction had 8 bases not matched to a gene; V was cut back by 0 bases and J by 5 bases. Germline V gene data show CDR1 as SGDLS and CDR2 as YYNGEE. Here the CDR3 DNA reads TGTGCCAGCAGCGTAGGGTGGGCAGGGGGTCACAATGAGCAGTTCTTC. Its protein is CASSVGWAGGHNEQFF.

This rearrangement joins TRBV5-1 to TRBJ2-5; D not certain. V lost 0 bases, J lost 2 bases, and 8 bases lay in between. The CDR3 totals 14 residues. Germline V gives CDR1 SGHRS, CDR2 YFSETQ. This CDR3 is CASSLDSSQETQYF. DNA of the CDR3: TGCGCCAGCAGCTTGGATTCGTCACAAGAGACCCAGTACTTC.

The chain combines TRBV11-3 with TRBJ1-2, with a tentative D call TRBD1 (5 bases). Trimming took off 6 bases at V and 4 bases at J, with 12 bases between the two ends. This CDR3 contains 13 residues. Germline assignment: CDR1 SGHNT and CDR2 YENEEA. This chain's CDR3 is CASSTVGGYGYTF. The CDR3 bases are TGTGCCAGCAGTACCGTTGGGGGCTATGGCTACACCTTC.

This chain connects TRBV27 to TRBJ1-2, with D perhaps matching TRBD1 (5 bases). With 2 bases removed from V and 4 bases from J, the gap between germline ends came to 11 bases. CDR3 size: 14 residues. Per the germline V gene, CDR1 is MNHEY and CDR2 is SMNVEV (reference sequence). The CDR3 bases are TGTGCCAGCAGTTTAATAGGGACCCTCTATGGCTACACCTTC. Translated: CASSLIGTLYGYTF.

This clone was detected a few times. The rearrangement uses TRBV11-3 and TRBJ2-5; no definite D call. Per germline, CDR1 SGHNT and CDR2 YENEEA. Trimming removed 4 bases at V and 5 bases at J, with 8 bases between. This CDR3 comprises 12 residues. The CDR3: CASSSTGETQYF. The CDR3 DNA reads TGTGCCAGCAGCTCCACCGGCGAGACCCAGTACTTC. Together with reference TRBV11-3 and TRBJ2-5, the CDR3 gives the full variable domain: EAGVVQSPRYKIIEKKQPVAFWCNPISGHNTLYWYLQNLGQGPELLIRYENEEAVDDSQLPKDRFSAERLKGVDSTLKIQPAELGDSAVYLCASSSTGETQYFGPGTRLLVL.